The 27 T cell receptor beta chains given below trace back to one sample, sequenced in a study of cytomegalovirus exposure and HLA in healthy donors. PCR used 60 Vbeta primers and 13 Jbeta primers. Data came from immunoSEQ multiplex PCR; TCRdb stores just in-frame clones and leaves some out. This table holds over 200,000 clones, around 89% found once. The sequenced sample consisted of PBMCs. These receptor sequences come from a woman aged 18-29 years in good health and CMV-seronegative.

CDR3 nucleotides: TGCAGCGTTCACAGGTCTAACTATGGCTACACCTTC. Its protein product is CSVHRSNYGYTF. The rearrangement links TRBV29-1 to TRBJ1-2; D is perhaps TRBD1 (5 bases). The germline V gene has CDR1 SQVTM and CDR2 ANQGSEA. The CDR3 is 12 amino acids. V gave up 5 bases and J gave up 0 bases, with 7 bases separating them.

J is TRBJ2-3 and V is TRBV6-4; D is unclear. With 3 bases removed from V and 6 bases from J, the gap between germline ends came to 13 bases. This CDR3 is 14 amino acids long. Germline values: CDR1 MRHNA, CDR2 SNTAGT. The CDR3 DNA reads TGTGCCAGCAGTGAGACACCCTTGACGGATACGCAGTATTTT. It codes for CASSETPLTDTQYF.

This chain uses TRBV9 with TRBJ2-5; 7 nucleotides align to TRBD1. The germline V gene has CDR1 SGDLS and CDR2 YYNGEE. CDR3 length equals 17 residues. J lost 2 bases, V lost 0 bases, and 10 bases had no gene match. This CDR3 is CASSVATTGSLQETQYF. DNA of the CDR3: TGTGCCAGCAGCGTAGCTACGACAGGGTCGTTACAAGAGACCCAGTACTTC. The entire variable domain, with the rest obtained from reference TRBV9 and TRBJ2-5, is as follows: DSGVTQTPKHLITATGQRVTLRCSPRSGDLSVYWYQQSLDQGLQFLIQYYNGEERAKGNILERFSAQQFPDLHSELNLSSLELGDSALYFCASSVATTGSLQETQYFGPGTRLLVL.

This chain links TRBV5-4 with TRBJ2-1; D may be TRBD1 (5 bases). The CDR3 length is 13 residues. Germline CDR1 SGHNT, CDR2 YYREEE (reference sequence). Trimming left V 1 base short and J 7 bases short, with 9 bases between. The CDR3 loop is CASSLKGINEQFF. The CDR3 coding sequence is TGTGCCAGCAGCTTGAAGGGGATAAATGAGCAGTTCTTC.

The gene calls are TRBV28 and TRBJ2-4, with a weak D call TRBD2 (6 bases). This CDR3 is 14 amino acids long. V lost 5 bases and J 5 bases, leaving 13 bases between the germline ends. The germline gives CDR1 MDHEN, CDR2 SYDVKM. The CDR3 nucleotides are TGTGCCAGCAGTGTCGGCGGGGTGCAAAACATTCAGTACTTC. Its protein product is CASSVGGVQNIQYF.

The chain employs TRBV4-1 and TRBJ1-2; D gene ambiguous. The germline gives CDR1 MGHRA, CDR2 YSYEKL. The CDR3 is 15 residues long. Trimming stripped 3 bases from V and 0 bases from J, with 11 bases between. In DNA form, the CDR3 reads TGCGCCAGCAGCCAGTTACGGGGTGCTAACTATGGCTACACCTTC. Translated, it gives CASSQLRGANYGYTF.

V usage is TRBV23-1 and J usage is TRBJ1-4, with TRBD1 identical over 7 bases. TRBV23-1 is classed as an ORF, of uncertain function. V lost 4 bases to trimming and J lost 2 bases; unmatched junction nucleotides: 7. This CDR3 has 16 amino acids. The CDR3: CASSLNLDRTNEKLFF. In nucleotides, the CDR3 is TGCGCCAGCAGTCTAAATTTGGACAGGACTAATGAAAAACTGTTTTTT.

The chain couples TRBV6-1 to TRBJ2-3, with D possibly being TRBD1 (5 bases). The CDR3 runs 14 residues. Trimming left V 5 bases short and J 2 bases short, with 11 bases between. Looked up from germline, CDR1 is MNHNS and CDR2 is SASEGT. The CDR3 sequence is CASSFRQYTDTQYF. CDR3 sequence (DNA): TGTGCCAGCAGTTTTAGACAGTACACAGATACGCAGTATTTT.

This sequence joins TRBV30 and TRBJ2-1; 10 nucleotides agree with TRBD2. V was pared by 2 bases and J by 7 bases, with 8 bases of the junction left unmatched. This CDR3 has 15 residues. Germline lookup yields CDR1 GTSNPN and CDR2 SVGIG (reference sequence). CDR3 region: CAWSRLAGARNEQFF. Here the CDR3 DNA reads TGTGCCTGGAGTAGGCTAGCGGGAGCGAGAAATGAGCAGTTCTTC.

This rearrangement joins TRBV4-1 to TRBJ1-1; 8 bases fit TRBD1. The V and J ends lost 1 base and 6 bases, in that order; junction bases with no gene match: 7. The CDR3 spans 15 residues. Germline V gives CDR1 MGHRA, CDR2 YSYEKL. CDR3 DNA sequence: TGCGCCAGCAGCCAAGTCGGGACAGGCAAACCTGAAGCTTTCTTT. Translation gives CASSQVGTGKPEAFF.

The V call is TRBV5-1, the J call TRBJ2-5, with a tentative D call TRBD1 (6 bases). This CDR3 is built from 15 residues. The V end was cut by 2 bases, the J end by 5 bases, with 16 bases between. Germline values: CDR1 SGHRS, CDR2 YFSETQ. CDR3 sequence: CASSLVYQGMETQYF. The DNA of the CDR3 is TGCGCCAGCAGCTTAGTGTACCAGGGGATGGAGACCCAGTACTTC.

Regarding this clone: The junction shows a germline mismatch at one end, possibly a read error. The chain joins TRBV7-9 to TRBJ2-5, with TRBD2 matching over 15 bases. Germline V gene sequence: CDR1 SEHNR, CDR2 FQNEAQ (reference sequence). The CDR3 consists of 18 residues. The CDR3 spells CSSSSGLAGGSYQETQYF. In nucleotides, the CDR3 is TGTTCCAGCAGCTCCGGACTAGCGGGGGGGTCGTACCAAGAGACCCAGTACTTC.

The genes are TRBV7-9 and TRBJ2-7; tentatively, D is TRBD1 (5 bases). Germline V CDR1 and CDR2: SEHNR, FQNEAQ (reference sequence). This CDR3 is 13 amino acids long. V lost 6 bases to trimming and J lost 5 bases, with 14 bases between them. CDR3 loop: CASRAMGPHEQYF. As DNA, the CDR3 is TGTGCCAGCAGAGCGATGGGGCCGCACGAGCAGTACTTC.

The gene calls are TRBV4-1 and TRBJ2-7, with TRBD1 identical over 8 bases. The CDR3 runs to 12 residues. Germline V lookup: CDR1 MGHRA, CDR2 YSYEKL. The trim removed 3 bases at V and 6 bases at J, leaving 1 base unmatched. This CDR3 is CASSHTGGEQYF. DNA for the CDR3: TGCGCCAGCAGCCATACAGGGGGCGAGCAGTACTTC.

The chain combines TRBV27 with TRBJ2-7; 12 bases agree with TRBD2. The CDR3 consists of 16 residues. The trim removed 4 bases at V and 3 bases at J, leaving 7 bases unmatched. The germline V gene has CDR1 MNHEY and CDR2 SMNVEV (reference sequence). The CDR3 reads CASSSRTSGDFYEQYF. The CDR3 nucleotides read TGTGCCAGCAGTTCCAGGACTAGCGGGGACTTCTACGAGCAGTACTTC.

CDR3 in amino acids: CASTLRTTSYEQYF. DNA of the CDR3: TGTGCCAGCACCCTAAGGACTACCTCCTACGAGCAGTACTTC. This chain uses TRBV2 with TRBJ2-7, with a tentative D call TRBD2 (6 bases). The germline CDR1 and CDR2 sequences are SNHLY and FYNNEI. Trimming removed 7 bases from V and 0 bases from J, with 13 bases in between. This CDR3 comprises 14 residues. The whole variable domain, filled in from reference TRBV2 and TRBJ2-7, reads EPEVTQTPSHQVTQMGQEVILRCVPISNHLYFYWYRQILGQKVEFLVSFYNNEISEKSEIFDDQFSVERPDGSNFTLKIRSTKLEDSAMYFCASTLRTTSYEQYFGPGTRLTVT.

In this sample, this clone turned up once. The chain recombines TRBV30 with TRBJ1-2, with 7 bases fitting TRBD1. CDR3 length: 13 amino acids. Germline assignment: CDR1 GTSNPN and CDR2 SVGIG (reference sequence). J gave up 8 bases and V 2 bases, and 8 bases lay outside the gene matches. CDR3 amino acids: CAWSSLTGSGYTF. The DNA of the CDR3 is TGTGCCTGGAGTTCTCTGACAGGGAGCGGCTACACCTTC.

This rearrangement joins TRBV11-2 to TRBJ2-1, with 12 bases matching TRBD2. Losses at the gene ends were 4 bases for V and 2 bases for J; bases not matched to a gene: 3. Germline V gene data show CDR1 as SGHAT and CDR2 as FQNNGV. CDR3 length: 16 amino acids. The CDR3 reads CASSSWTSGAYNEQFF. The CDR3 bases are TGTGCCAGCAGCTCCTGGACTAGCGGGGCCTACAATGAGCAGTTCTTC. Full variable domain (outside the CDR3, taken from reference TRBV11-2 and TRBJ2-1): EAGVAQSPRYKIIEKRQSVAFWCNPISGHATLYWYQQILGQGPKLLIQFQNNGVVDDSQLPKDRFSAERLKGVDSTLKIQPAKLEDSAVYLCASSSWTSGAYNEQFFGPGTRLTVL.

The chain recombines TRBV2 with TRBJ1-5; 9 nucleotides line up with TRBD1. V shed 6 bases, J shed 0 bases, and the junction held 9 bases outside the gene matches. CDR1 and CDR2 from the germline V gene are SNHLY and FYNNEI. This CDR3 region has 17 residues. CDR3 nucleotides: TGTGCCAGCAGGCGGACAGGGGACGCCTATAGCAATCAGCCCCAGCATTTT. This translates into CASRRTGDAYSNQPQHF.

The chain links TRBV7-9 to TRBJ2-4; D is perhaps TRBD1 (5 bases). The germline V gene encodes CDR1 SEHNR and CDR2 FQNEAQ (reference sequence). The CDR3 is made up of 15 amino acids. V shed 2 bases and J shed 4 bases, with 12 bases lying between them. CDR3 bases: TGTGCCAGCAGCTTATCGAGGACACAAAAAAACATTCAGTACTTC. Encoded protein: CASSLSRTQKNIQYF.

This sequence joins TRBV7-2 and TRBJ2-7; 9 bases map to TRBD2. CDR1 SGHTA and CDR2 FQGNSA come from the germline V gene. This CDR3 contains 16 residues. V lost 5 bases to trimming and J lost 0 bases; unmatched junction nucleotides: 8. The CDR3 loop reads CASSPRLAASSYEQYF. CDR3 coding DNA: TGTGCCAGCAGCCCGAGACTAGCGGCAAGCTCCTACGAGCAGTACTTC. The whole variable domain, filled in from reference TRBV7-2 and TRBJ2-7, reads GAGVSQSPSNKVTEKGKDVELRCDPISGHTALYWYRQSLGQGLEFLIYFQGNSAPDKSGLPSDRFSAERTGGSVSTLTIQRTQQEDSAVYLCASSPRLAASSYEQYFGPGTRLTVT.

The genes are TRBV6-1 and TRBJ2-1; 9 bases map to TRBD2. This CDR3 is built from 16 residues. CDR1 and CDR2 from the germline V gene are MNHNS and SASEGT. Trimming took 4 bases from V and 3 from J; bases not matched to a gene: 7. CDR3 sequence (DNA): TGTGCCAGCAGTGCGGGACTAGCCTCAAGCTACAATGAGCAGTTCTTC. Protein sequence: CASSAGLASSYNEQFF.

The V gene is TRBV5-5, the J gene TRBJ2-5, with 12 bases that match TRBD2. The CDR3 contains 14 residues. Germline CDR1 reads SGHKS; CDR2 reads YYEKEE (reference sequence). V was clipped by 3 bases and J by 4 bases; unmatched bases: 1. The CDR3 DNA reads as TGTGCCAGCAGCTCGACTAGCGGGAGAGAGACCCAGTACTTC. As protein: CASSSTSGRETQYF.

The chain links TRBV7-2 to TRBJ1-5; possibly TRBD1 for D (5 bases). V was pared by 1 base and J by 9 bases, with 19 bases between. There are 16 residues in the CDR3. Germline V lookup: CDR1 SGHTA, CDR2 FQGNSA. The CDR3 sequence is CASSLGGAQTAWPQHF. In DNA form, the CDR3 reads TGTGCCAGCAGCTTAGGGGGCGCGCAAACCGCTTGGCCCCAGCATTTT.

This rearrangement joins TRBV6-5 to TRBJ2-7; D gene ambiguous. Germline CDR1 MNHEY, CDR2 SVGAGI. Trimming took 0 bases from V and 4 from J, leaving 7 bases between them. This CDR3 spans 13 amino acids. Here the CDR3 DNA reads TGTGCCAGCAGTTACTCGGCACGTTACGAGCAGTACTTC. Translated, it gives CASSYSARYEQYF.

CDR3 sequence reads: CATSRVRSRGLNTEAFF. The CDR3 DNA sequence: TGTGCCACCAGCAGAGTAAGGAGCAGGGGCCTGAACACTGAAGCTTTCTTT. The chain joins TRBV15 to TRBJ1-1; perhaps TRBD1 as D (6 bases). The V and J ends lost 1 base and 0 bases respectively, with 15 bases between them. This CDR3 comprises 17 residues. The germline V gene has CDR1 LNHNV and CDR2 YYDKDF (reference sequence).

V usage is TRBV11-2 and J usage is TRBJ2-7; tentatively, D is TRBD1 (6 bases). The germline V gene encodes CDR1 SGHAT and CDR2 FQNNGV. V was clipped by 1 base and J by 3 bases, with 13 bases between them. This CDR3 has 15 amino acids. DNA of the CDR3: TGTGCCAGCAGCTTAGGGCAGGGGAGTAACTACGAGCAGTACTTC. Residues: CASSLGQGSNYEQYF.